Below are 12 T cell receptor beta chains sequenced from a single sample in a study of T cells in localized non-small cell lung cancer (dated by TCRdb to between 2020 and 2021). Library prep was done by the immunoSEQ multiplex PCR assay. TCRdb obtained this table from immuneACCESS and retained in-frame rearrangements with V and J assigned. These tables miss some clones; where compared with another copy, unresolved V genes account for less than half of the shortfall, and the remainder is unexplained. The sample table records thousands of clones; 30% to 35% of these occur just once. The top ten clonotypes cover roughly 20% of the sample. This sample comprised lung tumor tissue, obtained before any cancer treatment. These receptors all come from a female donor older than 55 with stage II squamous cell lung carcinoma.

The rearrangement links TRBV10-1 to TRBJ2-7; 8 bases agree with TRBD2. The CDR3 length is 15 residues. The junction had 8 bases not matched to a gene; V was cut back by 0 bases and J by 7 bases. Per the germline V gene, CDR1 is WNHNN and CDR2 is SYGVQD (reference sequence). CDR3 DNA: TGCGCCAGCAGTGAGTCGAACCGGGGGGGTCGGGAGCAGTACTTC. Its protein product is CASSESNRGGREQYF.

The table lists this clone with a few counts. The chain has TRBV11-3 and TRBJ1-2, with 9 nucleotides matching TRBD1. V lost 4 bases to trimming and J lost 8 bases; unmatched junction nucleotides: 11. This CDR3 contains 15 residues. CDR1 is SGHNT and CDR2 is YENEEA in the germline V gene. Here the CDR3 reads CASSSGQGVSWGYTF. The CDR3 DNA reads TGTGCCAGCAGCTCGGGACAGGGAGTATCCTGGGGCTACACCTTC.

This clone is labeled as large. V gene TRBV4-1 combines with J gene TRBJ2-7; D remains ambiguous. Trimming took 3 bases from V and 2 from J, leaving 20 bases between them. From germline, CDR1 is MGHRA and CDR2 YSYEKL. The CDR3 spans 17 residues. CDR3 sequence: CASSHAQGFPVTYEQYF. The CDR3 DNA reads as TGCGCCAGCAGCCACGCACAAGGGTTCCCGGTTACCTACGAGCAGTACTTC.

V is TRBV6-1 and J is TRBJ1-2; D remains ambiguous. Germline CDR1 and CDR2: MNHNS and SASEGT. The V end was cut by 1 base, the J end by 8 bases, with 11 bases between. The CDR3 runs to 13 residues. The CDR3: CASSEGRWAGYTF. CDR3 in DNA: TGTGCCAGCAGTGAAGGCCGGTGGGCGGGCTACACCTTC.

This clone was found a few times. V usage is TRBV19 and J usage is TRBJ1-4; D perhaps matches TRBD1 (5 bases). The CDR3 runs to 16 residues. The germline CDR1 and CDR2 sequences are LNHDA and SQIVND (reference sequence). Trimming shortened V by 6 bases and J by 0 bases, and 14 bases separated the two germline ends. The CDR3 sequence is CASSQGIGATNEKLFF. The CDR3 DNA reads TGTGCCAGTAGCCAAGGGATAGGGGCAACTAATGAAAAACTGTTTTTT.

The chain carries TRBV9 and TRBJ2-7; TRBD1 matches 7 bases. The CDR3 contains 14 residues. V was clipped by 1 base and J by 6 bases; unmatched bases: 7. Germline V gene data show CDR1 as SGDLS and CDR2 as YYNGEE. The CDR3 coding sequence is TGTGCCAGCAGCGTACAGGACAGGATAAGCGAGCAGTACTTC. Its protein product is CASSVQDRISEQYF.

V is TRBV9 and J is TRBJ1-3, with D possibly TRBD1 on 6 matching bases. The CDR3 contains 16 residues. V was pared by 0 bases and J by 0 bases, with 10 bases between. Germline-derived CDR1 and CDR2 are SGDLS and YYNGEE. Here the CDR3 reads CASSVATGSSGNTIYF. As DNA, the CDR3 is TGTGCCAGCAGCGTAGCGACAGGTTCCTCTGGAAACACCATATATTTT. Variable domain in full (rest from reference TRBV9 and TRBJ1-3): DSGVTQTPKHLITATGQRVTLRCSPRSGDLSVYWYQQSLDQGLQFLIQYYNGEERAKGNILERFSAQQFPDLHSELNLSSLELGDSALYFCASSVATGSSGNTIYFGEGSWLTVV.

The V gene is TRBV19, the J gene TRBJ2-7; 8 bases map to TRBD1. Germline V gene data show CDR1 as LNHDA and CDR2 as SQIVND (reference sequence). The ends lost 0 bases at V and 6 bases at J; junction bases unmatched: 4. This CDR3 has 14 residues. In DNA, the CDR3 is TGTGCCAGTAGTATAGACGACAGGGGACGCGAGCAGTACTTC. Encoded protein: CASSIDDRGREQYF.

This clone has just a few counts. The CDR3 region is CASSVEENTEAFF. CDR3 sequence (DNA): TGTGCCAGCAGTGTGGAGGAGAACACTGAAGCTTTCTTT. The V gene is TRBV9, the J gene TRBJ1-1; D remains unclear. Germline-derived CDR1 and CDR2 are SGDLS and YYNGEE. CDR3 length: 13 amino acids. With 5 bases removed from V and 1 base from J, the gap between germline ends came to 9 bases. Filled out from reference TRBV9 and TRBJ1-1, the complete variable domain reads DSGVTQTPKHLITATGQRVTLRCSPRSGDLSVYWYQQSLDQGLQFLIQYYNGEERAKGNILERFSAQQFPDLHSELNLSSLELGDSALYFCASSVEENTEAFFGQGTRLTVV.

This clone turned up a few times. V usage is TRBV19 and J usage is TRBJ2-7, with D possibly TRBD2 on 6 matching bases. This CDR3 spans 13 amino acids. V was shortened by 3 bases and J by 2 bases, with 8 bases between the two germline ends. CDR1 and CDR2 (germline): LNHDA, SQIVND (reference sequence). The CDR3 sequence: CASSIPGAYEQYF. The CDR3 nucleotides are TGTGCCAGTAGTATCCCGGGGGCCTACGAGCAGTACTTC.

The CDR3 loop is CASSVGLAGDTGELFF. CDR3 in DNA: TGTGCCAGTAGTGTGGGACTAGCGGGCGATACCGGGGAGCTGTTTTTT. The V call is TRBV19, the J call TRBJ2-2; TRBD2 matches 12 bases. This CDR3 contains 16 residues. J was trimmed by 5 bases and V by 5 bases; bases with no gene match: 6. In germline, CDR1 is LNHDA, CDR2 SQIVND (reference sequence).

The J gene is TRBJ2-1, the V gene TRBV19; the match to TRBD2 covers 9 bases. V shed 7 bases, J shed 5 bases, and the junction held 9 bases outside the gene matches. Germline V gives CDR1 LNHDA, CDR2 SQIVND (reference sequence). The length of the CDR3 is 15 residues. This CDR3 reads CASTNSGGWNNEQFF. The CDR3 nucleotides are TGTGCCAGTACGAATAGCGGGGGATGGAACAATGAGCAGTTCTTC.